This TCR beta chain was identified in a study of OX40 agonist ivuxolimab in advanced cancers. Across the whole study: The patients got ivuxolimab, which is an agonistic anti-OX40 (CD134) antibody. Anti-PD-1, anti-PD-L1 or anti-CTLA-4 therapy given earlier was allowed, and approximately 43% had some.

Points from the study as a whole: With doses of 0.1 to 3.0 mg/kg, CD4+ and CD8+ blood T cells had undergone clonal expansion by week 6. The specificity for antigen of the expanded peripheral T cells was not determined.

Assay: immunoSEQ multiplex PCR; the TCRdb copy retains only in-frame clones and omits some. The repertoire holds 51,000 or so clones, with 75% to 90% as singletons. For this clone: No antigen is known for it.

This sequence originates from an adult with an advanced solid tumor such as melanoma, head and neck, liver or kidney cancer. The sequencing here drew on CD4+ or CD8+ T cells sorted from blood, taken in a trial of the OX40 agonist ivuxolimab.

CDR3 in DNA: TGTGCCAGCAGCTTGGGGGACAGGGGTTACGAGCAGTACTTC. Its translation is CASSLGDRGYEQYF. The chain has TRBV5-6 and TRBJ2-7; 10 nucleotides match TRBD1. Germline lookup yields CDR1 SGHDT and CDR2 YYEEEE. The V segment lost 0 bases and the J segment 4 bases; nucleotides outside the gene matches: 1. The CDR3 runs 14 residues.